The source of this T cell receptor (beta chain) is a study of blood T cell repertoires in COVID-19. The V and J ends lost 7 bases and 3 bases, in that order; junction bases with no gene match: 12. CDR1 is MDHEN and CDR2 is SYDVKM in the germline V gene. CDR3 size: 17 residues. Participants were aged 18 to 89 years from 24 US areas. Assay: immunoSEQ multiplex PCR; the TCRdb copy retains only in-frame clones and omits some. The table includes around 130,000 clones, roughly four fifths detected once. This chain uses TRBV28 with TRBJ1-6, with 7 bases lining up with TRBD1. The material sequenced was PBMCs or T cells enriched from blood (not recorded which). The sequence was obtained from a man aged 25 to 45 who had recovered from COVID-19. This CDR3 reads CASNIPGTAIYNSPLHF. The CDR3 coding sequence is TGTGCCAGCAATATCCCGGGGACAGCAATCTATAATTCACCCCTCCACTTT. Together with reference TRBV28 and TRBJ1-6, the CDR3 gives the full variable domain: DVKVTQSSRYLVKRTGEKVFLECVQDMDHENMFWYRQDPGLGLRLIYFSYDVKMKEKGDIPEGYSVSREKKERFSLILESASTNQTSMYLCASNIPGTAIYNSPLHFGNGTRLTVT.